These T cell receptor beta chains were read from a single sample in a study of T cell repertoires in cytomegalovirus infection. Each CDR3 protein gets one entry after TCRdb re-called the reads with MiXCR. The sample lists fewer than 130,000 distinct CDR3 sequences, about 40% occurring once. These receptors lack a known antigen. The sequencing here drew on CD8+ T cells from cultured PBMCs, taken from culture after CMV antigen stimulation. All receptors come from a human donor in good health (CMV status not recorded). Some clones in this sample may be carry-over from other donors' samples. CDR3s include the opening cysteine and the closing phenylalanine or tryptophan. A D gene is named only where the DNA matches it firmly. The listing skips clone size in some rows; elsewhere it reads once, few, many or a size class.

v_call	j_call	clone_size	d_call	cdr3_aa	cdr3_nt
TRBV19	TRBJ2-7	.	TRBD2	CASSWGTSGYEQYF	TGTGCCAGTAGTTGGGGGACTAGCGGATACGAGCAGTACTTC
TRBV7-9	TRBJ1-2	few	.	CASSEDGYYGYTF	TGTGCCAGCAGCGAAGATGGGTACTATGGCTACACCTTC
TRBV12-3/TRBV12-4	TRBJ1-2	few	TRBD1	CASSPLGQGYGYTF	TGTGCCAGCAGTCCATTGGGACAGGGTTATGGCTACACCTTC
TRBV4-1	TRBJ2-2	.	TRBD2	CASSQGGLAGGPGGELFF	TGCGCCAGCAGCCAAGGGGGACTAGCGGGGGGGCCGGGCGGGGAGCTGTTTTTT
TRBV7-8	TRBJ2-5	.	.	CASSLADPWGETQYF	TGTGCCAGCAGCTTAGCGGACCCTTGGGGGGAGACCCAGTACTTC
TRBV6-2/TRBV6-3	TRBJ2-7	.	.	CASSYGLGSYEQYF	TGTGCCAGCAGTTACGGCCTTGGATCCTACGAGCAGTACTTC
TRBV7-6	TRBJ2-1	.	TRBD2	CASSPRLSGGPTDNEQFF	TGTGCCAGCAGCCCCCGGCTTAGCGGGGGACCCACCGACAATGAGCAGTTCTTC
TRBV6-1	TRBJ1-2	many	TRBD1	CASDDRGQTKYGYTF	TGTGCCAGCGATGACAGGGGTCAGACGAAGTATGGCTACACCTTC
TRBV20-1	TRBJ2-1	.	.	CSARQGNYNEQFF	TGCAGTGCTAGACAGGGGAATTACAATGAGCAGTTCTTC
TRBV3-1	TRBJ2-3	.	.	CASSPGVQDTQYF	TGTGCCAGCAGCCCAGGGGTTCAAGATACGCAGTATTTT
TRBV12-5	TRBJ2-7	.	.	CASGPGSSYEQYF	TGTGCTAGTGGTCCGGGATCTTCCTACGAGCAGTACTTC
TRBV7-9	TRBJ2-1	few	TRBD2	CASSETASGGLGNEQFF	TGTGCCAGCAGCGAGACGGCTAGCGGGGGCCTAGGCAATGAGCAGTTCTTC
TRBV29-1	TRBJ2-7	.	.	CSVGPDGNYEQYF	TGCAGCGTTGGCCCGGACGGCAACTACGAGCAGTACTTC
TRBV12-3/TRBV12-4	TRBJ2-3	.	.	CAGSFYSTDTQYF	TGTGCCGGCAGTTTTTACAGCACAGATACGCAGTATTTT
TRBV6-8	TRBJ1-2	.	.	CASSTFLGGQDGYTF	TGTGCCAGCAGTACCTTTCTGGGGGGGCAGGATGGCTACACCTTC
TRBV7-3	TRBJ2-1	few	.	CASSLTLGEANEQFF	TGTGCCAGCAGCTTAACGTTGGGGGAAGCCAATGAGCAGTTCTTC
TRBV2	TRBJ1-1	few	.	CASRNPGGAVNTEAFF	TGTGCCAGCAGGAACCCCGGAGGGGCGGTGAACACTGAAGCTTTCTTT
TRBV28	TRBJ2-1	few	.	CASSLSLSSGQGMSNEQFF	TGTGCCAGCAGTTTAAGTCTCTCCTCGGGGCAGGGAATGAGCAATGAGCAGTTCTTC
TRBV27	TRBJ2-3	.	.	CASSNYAGSTDTQYF	TGTGCCAGCAGCAACTATGCGGGGAGCACAGATACGCAGTATTTT
TRBV5-4	TRBJ1-2	once	.	CASSLRGFQNYGYTF	TGTGCCAGCAGCTTGCGGGGGTTCCAGAACTATGGCTACACCTTC
TRBV7-9	TRBJ2-7	many	.	CASSHRNRGYEQYF	TGTGCCAGCAGCCACAGGAATAGGGGCTACGAGCAGTACTTC